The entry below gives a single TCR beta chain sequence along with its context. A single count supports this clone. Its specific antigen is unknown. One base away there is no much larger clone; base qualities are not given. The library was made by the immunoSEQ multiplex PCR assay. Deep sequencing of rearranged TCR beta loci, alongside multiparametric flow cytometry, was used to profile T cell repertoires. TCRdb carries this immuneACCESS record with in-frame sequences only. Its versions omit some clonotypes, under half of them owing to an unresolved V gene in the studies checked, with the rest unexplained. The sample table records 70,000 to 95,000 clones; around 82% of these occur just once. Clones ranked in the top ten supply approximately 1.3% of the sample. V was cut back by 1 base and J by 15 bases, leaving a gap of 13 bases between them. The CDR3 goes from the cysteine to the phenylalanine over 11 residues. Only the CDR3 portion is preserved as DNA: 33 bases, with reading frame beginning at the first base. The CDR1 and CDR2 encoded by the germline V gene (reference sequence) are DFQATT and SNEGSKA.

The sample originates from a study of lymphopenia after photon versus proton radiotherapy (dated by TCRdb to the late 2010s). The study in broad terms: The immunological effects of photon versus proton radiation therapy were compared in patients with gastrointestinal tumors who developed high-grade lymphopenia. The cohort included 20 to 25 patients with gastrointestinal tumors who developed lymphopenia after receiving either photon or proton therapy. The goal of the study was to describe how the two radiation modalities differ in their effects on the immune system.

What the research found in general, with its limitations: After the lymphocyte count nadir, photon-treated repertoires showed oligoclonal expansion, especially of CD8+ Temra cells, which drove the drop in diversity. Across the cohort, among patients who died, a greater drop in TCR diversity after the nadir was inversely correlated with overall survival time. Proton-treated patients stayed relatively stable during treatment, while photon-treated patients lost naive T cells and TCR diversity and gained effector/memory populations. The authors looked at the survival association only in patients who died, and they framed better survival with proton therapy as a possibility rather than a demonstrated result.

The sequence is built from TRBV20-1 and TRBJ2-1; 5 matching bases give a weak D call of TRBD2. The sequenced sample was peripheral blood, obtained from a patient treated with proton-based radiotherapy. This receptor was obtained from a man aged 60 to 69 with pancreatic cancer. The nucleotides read TGCAGTGCTAGAGTGAGGGCAGCCCTGTTCTTC. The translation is CSARVRAALFF.